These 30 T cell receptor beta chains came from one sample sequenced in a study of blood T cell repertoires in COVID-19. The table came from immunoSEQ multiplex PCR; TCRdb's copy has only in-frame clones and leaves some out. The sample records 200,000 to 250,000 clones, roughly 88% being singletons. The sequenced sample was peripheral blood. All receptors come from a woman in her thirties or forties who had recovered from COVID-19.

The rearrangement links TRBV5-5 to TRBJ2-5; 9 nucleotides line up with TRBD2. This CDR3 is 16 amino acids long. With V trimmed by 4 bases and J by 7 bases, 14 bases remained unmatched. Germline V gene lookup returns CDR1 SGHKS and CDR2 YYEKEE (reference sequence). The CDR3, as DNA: TGTGCCAGCAGCCCCGGACTAGCGACCTCTGGGGGGACCCAGTACTTC. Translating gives CASSPGLATSGGTQYF.

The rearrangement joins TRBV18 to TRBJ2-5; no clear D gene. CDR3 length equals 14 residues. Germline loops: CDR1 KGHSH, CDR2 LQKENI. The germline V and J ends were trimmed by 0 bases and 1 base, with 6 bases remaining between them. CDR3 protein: CASSPPNSQETQYF. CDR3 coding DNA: TGTGCCAGCTCACCACCGAACAGCCAAGAGACCCAGTACTTC.

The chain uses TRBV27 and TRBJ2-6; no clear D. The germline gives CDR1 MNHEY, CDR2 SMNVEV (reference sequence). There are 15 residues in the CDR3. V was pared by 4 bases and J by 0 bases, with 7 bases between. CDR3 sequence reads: CASSSPGSGANVLTF. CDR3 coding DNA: TGTGCCAGCAGTTCCCCGGGCTCTGGGGCCAACGTCCTGACTTTC.

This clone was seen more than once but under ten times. CDR3 DNA: TGTGCCAGCAGTGCTAGCGGGAGCTCCTACGAGCAGTACTTC. It specifies CASSASGSSYEQYF. This chain links TRBV14 with TRBJ2-7; TRBD2 matches 10 bases. The V and J ends lost 6 bases and 0 bases, in that order; junction bases with no gene match: 2. Looked up from germline, CDR1 is SGHDN and CDR2 is FVKESK. The CDR3 sequence is 14 residues long.

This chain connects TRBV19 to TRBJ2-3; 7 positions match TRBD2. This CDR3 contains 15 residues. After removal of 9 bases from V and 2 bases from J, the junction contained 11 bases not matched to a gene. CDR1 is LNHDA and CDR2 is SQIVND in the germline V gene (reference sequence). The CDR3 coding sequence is TGTGCCAGCACCGATAGCGGGTCCTTCACAGATACGCAGTATTTT. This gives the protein CASTDSGSFTDTQYF.

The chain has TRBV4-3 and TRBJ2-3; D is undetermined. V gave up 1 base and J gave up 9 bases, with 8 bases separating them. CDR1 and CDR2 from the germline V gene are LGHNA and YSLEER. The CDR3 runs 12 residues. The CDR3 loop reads CASSQVGQTQYF. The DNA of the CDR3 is TGCGCCAGCAGCCAAGTTGGCCAAACGCAGTATTTT.

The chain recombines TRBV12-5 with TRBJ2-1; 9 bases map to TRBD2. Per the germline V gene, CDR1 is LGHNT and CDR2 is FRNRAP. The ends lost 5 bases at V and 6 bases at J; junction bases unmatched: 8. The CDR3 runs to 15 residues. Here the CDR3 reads CASGPGTSFRNEQFF. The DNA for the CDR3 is TGTGCTAGTGGTCCTGGGACTAGCTTTCGCAATGAGCAGTTCTTC.

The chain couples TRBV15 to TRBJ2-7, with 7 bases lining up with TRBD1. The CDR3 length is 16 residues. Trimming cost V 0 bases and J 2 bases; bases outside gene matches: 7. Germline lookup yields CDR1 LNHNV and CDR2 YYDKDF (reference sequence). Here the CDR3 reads CATSREGQARPYEQYF. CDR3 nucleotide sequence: TGTGCCACCAGCAGAGAAGGACAGGCCAGACCCTACGAGCAGTACTTC.

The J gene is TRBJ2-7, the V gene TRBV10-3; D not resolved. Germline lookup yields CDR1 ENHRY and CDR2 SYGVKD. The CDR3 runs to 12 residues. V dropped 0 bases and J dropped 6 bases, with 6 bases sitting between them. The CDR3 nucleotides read TGTGCCATCAGTGAGTCAACAGCCGAGCAGTACTTC. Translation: CAISESTAEQYF.

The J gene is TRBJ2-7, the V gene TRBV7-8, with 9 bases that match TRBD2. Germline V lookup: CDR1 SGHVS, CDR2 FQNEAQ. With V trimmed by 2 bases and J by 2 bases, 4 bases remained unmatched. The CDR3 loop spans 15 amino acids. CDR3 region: CASSLPAGGTYEQYF. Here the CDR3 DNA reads TGTGCCAGCAGCTTACCAGCGGGGGGTACCTACGAGCAGTACTTC.

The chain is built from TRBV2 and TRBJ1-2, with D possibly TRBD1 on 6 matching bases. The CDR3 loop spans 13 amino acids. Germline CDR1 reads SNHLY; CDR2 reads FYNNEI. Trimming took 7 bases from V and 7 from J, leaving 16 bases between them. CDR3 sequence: CASTFGGGGGYTF. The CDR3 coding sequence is TGTGCCAGCACCTTTGGCGGGGGCGGTGGCTACACCTTC. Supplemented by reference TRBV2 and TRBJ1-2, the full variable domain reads EPEVTQTPSHQVTQMGQEVILRCVPISNHLYFYWYRQILGQKVEFLVSFYNNEISEKSEIFDDQFSVERPDGSNFTLKIRSTKLEDSAMYFCASTFGGGGGYTFGSGTRLTVV.

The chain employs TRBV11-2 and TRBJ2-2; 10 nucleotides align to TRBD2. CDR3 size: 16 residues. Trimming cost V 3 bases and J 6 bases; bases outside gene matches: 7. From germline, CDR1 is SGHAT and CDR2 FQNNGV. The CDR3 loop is CASSFSGGPRPGELFF. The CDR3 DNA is TGTGCCAGCAGCTTTAGCGGGGGGCCCCGCCCCGGGGAGCTGTTTTTT. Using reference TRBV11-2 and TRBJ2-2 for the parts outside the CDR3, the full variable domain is EAGVAQSPRYKIIEKRQSVAFWCNPISGHATLYWYQQILGQGPKLLIQFQNNGVVDDSQLPKDRFSAERLKGVDSTLKIQPAKLEDSAVYLCASSFSGGPRPGELFFGEGSRLTVL.

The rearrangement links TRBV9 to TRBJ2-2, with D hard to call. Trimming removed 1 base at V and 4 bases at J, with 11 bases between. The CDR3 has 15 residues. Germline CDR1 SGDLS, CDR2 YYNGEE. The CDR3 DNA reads TGTGCCAGCAGCGTATCCCCTCGGGTCACCGGGGAGCTGTTTTTT. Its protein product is CASSVSPRVTGELFF. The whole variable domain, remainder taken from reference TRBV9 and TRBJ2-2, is DSGVTQTPKHLITATGQRVTLRCSPRSGDLSVYWYQQSLDQGLQFLIQYYNGEERAKGNILERFSAQQFPDLHSELNLSSLELGDSALYFCASSVSPRVTGELFFGEGSRLTVL.

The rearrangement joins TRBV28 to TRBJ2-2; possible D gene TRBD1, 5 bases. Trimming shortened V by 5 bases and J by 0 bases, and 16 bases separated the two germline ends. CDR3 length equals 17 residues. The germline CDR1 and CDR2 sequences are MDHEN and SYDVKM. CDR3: CASSPHPSRANTGELFF. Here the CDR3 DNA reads TGTGCCAGCAGTCCCCACCCCTCCAGGGCGAACACCGGGGAGCTGTTTTTT.

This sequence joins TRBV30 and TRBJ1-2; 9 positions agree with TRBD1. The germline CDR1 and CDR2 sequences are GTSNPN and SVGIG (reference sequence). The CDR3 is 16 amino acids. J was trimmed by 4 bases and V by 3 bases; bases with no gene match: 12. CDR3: CAWSHRGTGLIYGYTF. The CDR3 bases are TGTGCCTGGAGCCATCGAGGGACAGGGTTGATCTATGGCTACACCTTC. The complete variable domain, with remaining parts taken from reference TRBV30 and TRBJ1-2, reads SQTIHQWPATLVQPVGSPLSLECTVEGTSNPNLYWYRQAAGRGLQLLFYSVGIGQISSEVPQNLSASRPQDRQFILSSKKLLLSDSGFYLCAWSHRGTGLIYGYTFGSGTRLTVV.

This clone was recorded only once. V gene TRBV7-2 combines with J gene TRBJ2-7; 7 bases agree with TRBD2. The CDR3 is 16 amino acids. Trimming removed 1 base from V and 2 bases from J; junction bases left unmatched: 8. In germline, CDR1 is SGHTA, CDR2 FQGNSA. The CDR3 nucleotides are TGTGCCAGCAGCTTAGGGGGCGGGAGCCCTACCTACGAGCAGTACTTC. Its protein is CASSLGGGSPTYEQYF.

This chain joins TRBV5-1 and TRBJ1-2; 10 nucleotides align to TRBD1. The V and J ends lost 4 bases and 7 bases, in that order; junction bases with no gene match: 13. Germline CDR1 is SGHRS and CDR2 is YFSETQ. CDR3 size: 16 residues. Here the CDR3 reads CASSLNPGQGSSGYTF. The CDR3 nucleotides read TGCGCCAGCAGCCTCAATCCGGGACAGGGGAGCTCTGGCTACACCTTC.

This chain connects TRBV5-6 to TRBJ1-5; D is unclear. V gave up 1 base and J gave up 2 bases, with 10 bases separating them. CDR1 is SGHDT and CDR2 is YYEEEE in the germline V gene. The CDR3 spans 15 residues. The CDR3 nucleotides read TGTGCCAGCAGCTTGTACCAGATTGGCAATCAGCCCCAGCATTTT. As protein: CASSLYQIGNQPQHF.

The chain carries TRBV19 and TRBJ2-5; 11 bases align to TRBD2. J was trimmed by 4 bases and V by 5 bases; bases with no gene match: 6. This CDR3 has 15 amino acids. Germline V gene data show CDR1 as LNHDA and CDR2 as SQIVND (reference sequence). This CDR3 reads CASSVLAGGSETQYF. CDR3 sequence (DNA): TGTGCCAGTAGTGTTCTAGCGGGAGGATCAGAGACCCAGTACTTC.

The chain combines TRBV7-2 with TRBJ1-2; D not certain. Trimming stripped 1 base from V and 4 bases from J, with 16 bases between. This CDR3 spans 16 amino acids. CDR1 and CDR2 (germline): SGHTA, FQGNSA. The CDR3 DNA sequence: TGTGCCAGCAGCTTAGGCTGGGAGCGGGCTTTCTATGGCTACACCTTC. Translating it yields CASSLGWERAFYGYTF. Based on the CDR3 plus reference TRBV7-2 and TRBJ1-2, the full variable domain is GAGVSQSPSNKVTEKGKDVELRCDPISGHTALYWYRQSLGQGLEFLIYFQGNSAPDKSGLPSDRFSAERTGGSVSTLTIQRTQQEDSAVYLCASSLGWERAFYGYTFGSGTRLTVV.

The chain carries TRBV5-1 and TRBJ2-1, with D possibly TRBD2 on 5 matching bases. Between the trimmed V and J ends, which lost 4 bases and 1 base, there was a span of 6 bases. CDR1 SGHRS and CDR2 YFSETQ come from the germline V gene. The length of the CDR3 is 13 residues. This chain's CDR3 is CASSPGSYNEQFF. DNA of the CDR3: TGCGCCAGCAGCCCGGGATCCTACAATGAGCAGTTCTTC.

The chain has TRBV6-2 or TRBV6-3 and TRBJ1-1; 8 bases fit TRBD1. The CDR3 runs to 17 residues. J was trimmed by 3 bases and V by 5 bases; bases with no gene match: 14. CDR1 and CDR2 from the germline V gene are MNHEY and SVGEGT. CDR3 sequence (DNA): TGTGCCAGCAGTCCCCCCAGGGGGCGCGGTTCGGACACTGAAGCTTTCTTT. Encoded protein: CASSPPRGRGSDTEAFF.

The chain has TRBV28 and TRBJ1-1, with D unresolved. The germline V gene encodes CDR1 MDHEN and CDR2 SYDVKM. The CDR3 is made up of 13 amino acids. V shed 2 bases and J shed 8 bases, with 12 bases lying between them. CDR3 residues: CASSLTEYTEAFF. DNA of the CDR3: TGTGCCAGCAGTTTAACGGAGTATACCGAAGCTTTCTTT.

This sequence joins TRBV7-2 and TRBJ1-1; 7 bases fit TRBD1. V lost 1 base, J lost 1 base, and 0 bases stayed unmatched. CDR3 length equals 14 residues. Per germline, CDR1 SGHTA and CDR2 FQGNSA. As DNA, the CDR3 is TGTGCCAGCAGCTTAGGACAGGGGAACACTGAAGCTTTCTTT. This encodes CASSLGQGNTEAFF.

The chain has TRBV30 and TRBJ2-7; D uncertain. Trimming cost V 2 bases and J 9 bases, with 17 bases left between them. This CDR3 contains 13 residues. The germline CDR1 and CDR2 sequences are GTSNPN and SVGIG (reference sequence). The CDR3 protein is CAWSSSPPTGQYF. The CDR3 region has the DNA TGTGCCTGGAGTTCATCCCCCCCTACTGGGCAGTACTTC.

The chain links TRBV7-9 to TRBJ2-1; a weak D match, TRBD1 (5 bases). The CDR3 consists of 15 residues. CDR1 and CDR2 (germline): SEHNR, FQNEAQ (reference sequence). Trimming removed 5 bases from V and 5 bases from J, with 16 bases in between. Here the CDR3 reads CASSRRQGADNEQFF. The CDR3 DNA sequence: TGTGCCAGCAGCCGCCGCCAGGGCGCGGACAATGAGCAGTTCTTC.

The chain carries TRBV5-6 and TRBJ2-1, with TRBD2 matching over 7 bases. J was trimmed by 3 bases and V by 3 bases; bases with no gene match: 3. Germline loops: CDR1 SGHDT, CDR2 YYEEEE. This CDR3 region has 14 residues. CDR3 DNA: TGTGCCAGCAGCTCTAGCGGAGACTACAATGAGCAGTTCTTC. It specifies CASSSSGDYNEQFF.

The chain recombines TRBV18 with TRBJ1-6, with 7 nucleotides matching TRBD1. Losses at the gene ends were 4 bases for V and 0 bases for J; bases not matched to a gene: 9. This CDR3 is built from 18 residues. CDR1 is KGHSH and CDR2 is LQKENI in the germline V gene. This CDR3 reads CASSLDRTTSSYNSPLHF. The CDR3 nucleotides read TGTGCCAGCTCACTGGACAGGACCACGAGCTCCTATAATTCACCCCTCCACTTT.

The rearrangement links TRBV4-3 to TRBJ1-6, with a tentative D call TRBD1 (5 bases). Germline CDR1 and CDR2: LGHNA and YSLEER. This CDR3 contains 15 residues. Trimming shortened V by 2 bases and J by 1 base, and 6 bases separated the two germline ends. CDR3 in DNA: TGCGCCAGCAGCCAACAGGGATCCTATAATTCACCCCTCCACTTT. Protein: CASSQQGSYNSPLHF.

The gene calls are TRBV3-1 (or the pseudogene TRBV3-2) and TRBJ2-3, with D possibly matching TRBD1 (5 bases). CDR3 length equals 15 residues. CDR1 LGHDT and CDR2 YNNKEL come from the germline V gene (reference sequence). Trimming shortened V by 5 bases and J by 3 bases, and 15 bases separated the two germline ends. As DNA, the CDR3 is TGTGCCAGCAGCTCTTTCAAGGGGCGGACAGATACGCAGTATTTT. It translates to CASSSFKGRTDTQYF.